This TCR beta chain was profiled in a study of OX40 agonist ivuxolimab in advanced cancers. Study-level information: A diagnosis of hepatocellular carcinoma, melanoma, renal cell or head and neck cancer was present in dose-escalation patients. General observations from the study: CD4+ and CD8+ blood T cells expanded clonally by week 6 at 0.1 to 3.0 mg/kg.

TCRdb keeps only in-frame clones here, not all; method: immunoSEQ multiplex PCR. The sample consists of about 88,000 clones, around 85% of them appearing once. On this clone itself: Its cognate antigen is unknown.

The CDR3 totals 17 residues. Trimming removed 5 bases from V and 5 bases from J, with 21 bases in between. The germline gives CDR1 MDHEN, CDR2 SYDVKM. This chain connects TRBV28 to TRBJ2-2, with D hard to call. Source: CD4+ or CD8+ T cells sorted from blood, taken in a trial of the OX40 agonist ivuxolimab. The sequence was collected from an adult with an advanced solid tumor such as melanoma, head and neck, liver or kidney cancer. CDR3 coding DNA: TGTGCCAGCAGTCTAACAAACCCCGCCGGGCGGACCGGGGAGCTGTTTTTT. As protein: CASSLTNPAGRTGELFF.